A selection of T cell receptor beta chains follows, all from one sample in a study of technical replicates of blood from a few donors. The data were produced by immunoSEQ multiplex PCR, yet TCRdb's version contains in-frame clones alone and is incomplete. The sample holds 45,000 to 55,000 clones; 94% are singletons and the top ten take about 0.2%. Sequencing was performed on T cells isolated from PBMCs. Receptor source: a human donor in good health. The CDR3 runs from the conserved cysteine through the conserved F or W. Each record gives: D gene, V gene, J gene, clone size, CDR3 protein, CDR3 DNA. A D gene is named only where the DNA matches it firmly. Expanded clones get a size class; other rows say once, few or many, or leave the size out.

D: TRBD1; V: TRBV5-6; J: TRBJ1-3; size: NA; CDR3: CASSPRPGTGGAAGNTIYF; DNA: TGTGCCAGCAGCCCCCGTCCCGGGACAGGGGGCGCGGCTGGAAACACCATATATTTT
D: TRBD1; V: TRBV5-4; J: TRBJ1-1; size: NA; CDR3: CASSLGGQATEAFF; DNA: TGTGCCAGCAGCTTGGGGGGACAGGCCACAGAAGCTTTCTTT
D: TRBD2; V: TRBV6-6; J: TRBJ2-7; size: NA; CDR3: CASSTGTSGIYEQYF; DNA: TGTGCCAGCAGCACCGGGACTAGCGGGATATACGAGCAGTACTTC
D: NA; V: TRBV7-6; J: TRBJ2-3; size: NA; CDR3: CASSYYGLSTDTQYF; DNA: TGTGCCAGCAGTTATTACGGACTTTCCACAGATACGCAGTATTTT
D: NA; V: TRBV11-2; J: TRBJ1-1; size: NA; CDR3: CASSLWGERAEAFF; DNA: TGTGCCAGCAGCTTATGGGGGGAGAGGGCTGAAGCTTTCTTT
D: NA; V: TRBV11-2; J: TRBJ2-1; size: NA; CDR3: CASSLGVSNEQFF; DNA: TGTGCCAGCAGCTTAGGTGTTTCAAATGAGCAGTTCTTC
D: NA; V: TRBV5-5; J: TRBJ2-2; size: NA; CDR3: CATRRSILNTGELFF; DNA: TGTGCCACTCGCCGGTCCATCCTTAACACCGGGGAGCTGTTTTTT
D: NA; V: TRBV12-5; J: TRBJ2-2; size: NA; CDR3: CASGLDDYQPNTGELFF; DNA: TGTGCTAGTGGTTTGGACGACTATCAACCGAACACCGGGGAGCTGTTTTTT
D: TRBD2; V: TRBV5-6; J: TRBJ2-7; size: NA; CDR3: CASSLGQRGSYEQYF; DNA: TGTGCCAGCAGCTTGGGGCAGCGGGGATCCTACGAGCAGTACTTC
D: TRBD1; V: TRBV14; J: TRBJ2-1; size: NA; CDR3: CASSPIGTGGRNEQFF; DNA: TGTGCCAGCAGCCCGATCGGGACAGGGGGCCGGAATGAGCAGTTCTTC
D: TRBD2; V: TRBV5-1; J: TRBJ2-3; size: once; CDR3: CASSLEVAGGLDTQYF; DNA: TGCGCCAGCAGCTTGGAGGTAGCGGGAGGGCTAGATACGCAGTATTTT
D: NA; V: TRBV5-4; J: TRBJ1-1; size: NA; CDR3: CASSQGGGGTEAFF; DNA: TGTGCCAGCAGCCAAGGGGGGGGAGGCACTGAAGCTTTCTTT
D: NA; V: TRBV20-1; J: TRBJ2-7; size: NA; CDR3: CSAWTAYEQYF; DNA: TGCAGTGCTTGGACAGCCTACGAGCAGTACTTC
D: NA; V: TRBV5-1; J: TRBJ2-1; size: NA; CDR3: CASSLAGSSYNEQFF; DNA: TGCGCCAGCAGCTTGGCCGGGAGCTCCTACAATGAGCAGTTCTTC
D: NA; V: TRBV5-1; J: TRBJ2-7; size: NA; CDR3: CASSLRLEGQIKQYF; DNA: TGCGCCAGCAGCTTGAGGTTGGAGGGACAGATAAAGCAGTACTTC
D: NA; V: TRBV5-4; J: TRBJ2-5; size: NA; CDR3: CASSLETGSRETQYF; DNA: TGTGCCAGCAGCTTGGAAACAGGGTCCAGAGAGACCCAGTACTTC